These 2 T cell receptor beta chains originate from one sample sequenced in a study of T-cell reconstitution after alpha-beta-depleted transplantation in children. Unique molecular identifiers tagged the TCRbeta library. TCRdb redid the calling of the PCR reads with MiXCR, one entry per CDR3 protein. The data show hundreds of thousands of distinct CDR3 sequences, with about 12% seen just once and over 2.5% held by the top ten. This material consisted of PBMCs from the stem cell graft donor, taken from the stem cell graft. Receptors originate from a human donor who donated a stem cell graft to a child with acute lymphoblastic leukemia.

The sample holds a few counts of this clonotype. The V call is TRBV4-3, the J call TRBJ1-1, with no clear D. The CDR3 totals 13 residues. Looked up from germline, CDR1 is LGHNA and CDR2 is YSLEER. V shed 7 bases and J shed 4 bases, with 13 bases lying between them. In nucleotides, the CDR3 is TGCGCCAGCAACTTCCGGTGGGGCACTGAAGCTTTCTTT. Residues: CASNFRWGTEAFF.

The chain carries TRBV30 and TRBJ2-3, with TRBD2 as a possible D gene (6 bases). This CDR3 has 14 amino acids. V was cut by 4 bases and J by 0 bases, with 11 bases left in between. Germline V CDR1 and CDR2: GTSNPN, SVGIG (reference sequence). Written as DNA, the CDR3 is TGTGCCTGGAAGGAGGGTTGGAGCACAGATACGCAGTATTTT. Translated: CAWKEGWSTDTQYF.